One and the same sample provided the 15 T cell receptor beta chains below, sequenced in a study of blood T cell repertoires in COVID-19 (dated by TCRdb to 2019 to 2021). Libraries were constructed by the immunoSEQ multiplex PCR assay. TCRdb retrieved this table from immuneACCESS and kept in-frame rearrangements only. Not all clones are present; in checked studies, unresolved V genes account for under half, and no reason is known for the remainder. The sample has 160,000 or so clones on record, about four fifths of them singletons. Jointly, the top ten make up around 7% of the sample. Material: peripheral blood. The receptor set was obtained from a man in his 70s with active or convalescent COVID-19.

The chain employs TRBV6-1 and TRBJ1-3, with a weak D call TRBD1 (5 bases). Germline lookup yields CDR1 MNHNS and CDR2 SASEGT. V shed 2 bases and J shed 4 bases, with 15 bases lying between them. The length of the CDR3 is 16 residues. CDR3 DNA sequence: TGTGCCAGCAGTGAACTTGGGGGAGGCGTAGGAAACACCATATATTTT. Translation: CASSELGGGVGNTIYF.

The chain joins TRBV13 to TRBJ1-3; D not resolved. Germline V CDR1 and CDR2: PRHDT, FYEKMQ (reference sequence). The CDR3 consists of 17 residues. V lost 5 bases, J lost 0 bases, and 17 bases lay in between. CDR3: CASSLARAPASGNTIYF. The DNA of the CDR3 is TGTGCCAGCAGCCTAGCGCGGGCTCCTGCCTCTGGAAACACCATATATTTT.

The chain has TRBV6-5 and TRBJ1-4; 7 bases agree with TRBD1. From germline, CDR1 is MNHEY and CDR2 SVGAGI. This CDR3 is built from 15 residues. J gave up 6 bases and V 6 bases, and 10 bases lay outside the gene matches. CDR3 sequence (DNA): TGTGCCAGCAGCCCCTCCGGGACAGAGTATGAAAAACTGTTTTTT. It yields the protein CASSPSGTEYEKLFF.

Regarding this clone: The final CDR3 position lacks the conserved phenylalanine or tryptophan, pointing to a likely read error. No DNA is shown, since the ends of the CDR3 on it are uncertain; the CDR3 is the one TCRdb lists. This chain's CDR3 is CASSRRGPVAN. The chain uses TRBV2 and TRBJ1-1. The CDR3 region is 11 residues in length, termini included. Germline V gene data show CDR1 as SNHLY and CDR2 as FYNNEI.

This clone was found once. The chain is built from TRBV2 and TRBJ1-4, with D possibly being TRBD1 (6 bases). The length of the CDR3 is 12 residues. Between the trimmed V and J ends, which lost 6 bases and 8 bases, there was a span of 10 bases. The V gene's germline CDR1 is SNHLY and CDR2 FYNNEI. CDR3 DNA sequence: TGTGCCAGCAGGGACAGTCTAGAAAAACTGTTTTTT. Its protein is CASRDSLEKLFF.

This clone was picked up one time. V and J are TRBV6-6 and TRBJ1-5, with D possibly TRBD1 on 5 matching bases. This CDR3 is 14 amino acids long. V was clipped by 6 bases and J by 5 bases, with 14 bases between them. Germline CDR1 reads MNHNY; CDR2 reads SVGAGI (reference sequence). The CDR3 nucleotides read TGTGCCAGCAGGGACATGGGGTGGGATCAGCCCCAGCATTTT. This gives the protein CASRDMGWDQPQHF.

The chain links TRBV4-2 to TRBJ2-7, with D tentatively TRBD2 (7 bases). Germline CDR1 LGHNA, CDR2 YNFKEQ. The V end was cut by 0 bases, the J end by 2 bases, with 26 bases between. The CDR3 is 20 amino acids. CDR3 nucleotides: TGTGCCAGCAGCCAAGACTTAAGGGGGGGGTTACTACGGTTACCCTACGAGCAGTACTTC. Translating gives CASSQDLRGGLLRLPYEQYF.

The chain recombines TRBV11-2 with TRBJ2-3; 11 bases are a match to TRBD2. The ends lost 3 bases at V and 10 bases at J; junction bases unmatched: 6. Germline CDR1 and CDR2: SGHAT and FQNNGV. This CDR3 is 14 amino acids long. CDR3 bases: TGTGCCAGCAGCTTGTTACTAGCGGGGGTGGCGCAGTATTTT. Translated: CASSLLLAGVAQYF.

The chain joins TRBV30 to TRBJ2-2; 13 bases fit TRBD2. The germline V gene has CDR1 GTSNPN and CDR2 SVGIG (reference sequence). The CDR3 is 18 residues long. V was clipped by 4 bases and J by 2 bases; unmatched bases: 10. CDR3 region: CAWNRGLAGVPNTGELFF. The CDR3 nucleotides are TGTGCCTGGAACCGAGGACTAGCGGGAGTCCCCAACACCGGGGAGCTGTTTTTT.

A single count supports this clone. This chain links TRBV27 with TRBJ2-7, with 15 bases lining up with TRBD2. J lost 4 bases, V lost 4 bases, and 17 bases had no gene match. Germline CDR1 is MNHEY and CDR2 is SMNVEV (reference sequence). This CDR3 has 20 amino acids. In DNA, the CDR3 is TGTGCCAGCAGTTCCAACCCCGGGACTAGCGGGGGGCGAGGTGTGTACGAGCAGTACTTC. Residues: CASSSNPGTSGGRGVYEQYF.

In its sample, this clone was seen once. The V gene is TRBV7-8, the J gene TRBJ2-7; TRBD2 matches 13 bases. The CDR3 has 17 amino acids. J gave up 3 bases and V 2 bases, and 7 bases lay outside the gene matches. The germline V gene encodes CDR1 SGHVS and CDR2 FQNEAQ. The CDR3 loop reads CASSLTSGGATGYEQYF. The CDR3, as DNA: TGTGCCAGCAGCTTAACTAGCGGGGGGGCTACGGGCTACGAGCAGTACTTC. The full variable domain, rest sourced from reference TRBV7-8 and TRBJ2-7, is GAGVSQSPRYKVAKRGQDVALRCDPISGHVSLFWYQQALGQGPEFLTYFQNEAQLDKSGLPSDRFFAERPEGSVSTLKIQRTQQEDSAVYLCASSLTSGGATGYEQYFGPGTRLTVT.

This clone was seen a few times. J is TRBJ1-5 and V is TRBV7-2; D is uncertain. In germline, CDR1 is SGHTA, CDR2 FQGNSA. This CDR3 has 15 amino acids. With 4 bases removed from V and 5 bases from J, the gap between germline ends came to 15 bases. The CDR3 reads CASSSRPGGDQPQHF. The CDR3 coding sequence is TGTGCCAGCAGCTCAAGACCCGGAGGCGATCAGCCCCAGCATTTT.

This clone was seen more than once but under ten times. The chain couples TRBV5-1 to TRBJ1-2, with 8 bases lining up with TRBD1. V gave up 5 bases and J gave up 8 bases; unmatched junction bases: 11. Germline V gene data show CDR1 as SGHRS and CDR2 as YFSETQ. CDR3 length: 14 residues. The CDR3 sequence is CASRAGPGGDGYTF. CDR3 coding DNA: TGCGCCAGCAGGGCCGGGCCAGGGGGCGACGGCTACACCTTC.

This chain joins TRBV5-4 and TRBJ2-3; 12 bases line up with TRBD2. Germline-derived CDR1 and CDR2 are SGHNT and YYREEE (reference sequence). The CDR3 contains 17 residues. Losses at the gene ends were 2 bases for V and 2 bases for J; bases not matched to a gene: 6. The CDR3 region has the DNA TGTGCCAGCAGCTTCCGACTAGCGGGGGCCAACACAGATACGCAGTATTTT. This encodes CASSFRLAGANTDTQYF.

The chain joins TRBV20-1 to TRBJ2-1, with TRBD2 matching over 8 bases. Unmatched junction bases numbered 2, after V lost 3 bases and J lost 4 bases. The CDR3 contains 13 residues. Germline V CDR1 and CDR2: DFQATT, SNEGSKA (reference sequence). CDR3 in amino acids: CSASLAGYNEQFF. As DNA, the CDR3 is TGCAGTGCTAGTCTAGCGGGTTACAATGAGCAGTTCTTC.